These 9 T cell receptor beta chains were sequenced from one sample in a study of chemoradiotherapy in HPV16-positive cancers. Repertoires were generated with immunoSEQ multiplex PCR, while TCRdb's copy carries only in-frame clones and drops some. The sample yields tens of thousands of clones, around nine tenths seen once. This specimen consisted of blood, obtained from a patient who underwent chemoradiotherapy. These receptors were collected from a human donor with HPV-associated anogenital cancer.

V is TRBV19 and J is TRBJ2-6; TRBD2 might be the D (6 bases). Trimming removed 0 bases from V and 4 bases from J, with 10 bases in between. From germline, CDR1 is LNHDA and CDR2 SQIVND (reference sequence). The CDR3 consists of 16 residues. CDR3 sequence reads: CASSIDGGPGANVLTF. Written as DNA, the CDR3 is TGTGCCAGTAGTATAGACGGGGGACCCGGGGCCAACGTCCTGACTTTC.

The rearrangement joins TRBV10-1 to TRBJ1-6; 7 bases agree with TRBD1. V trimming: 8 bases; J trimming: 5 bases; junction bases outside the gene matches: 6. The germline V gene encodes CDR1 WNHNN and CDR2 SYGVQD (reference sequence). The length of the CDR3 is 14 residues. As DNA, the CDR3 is TGCGCCAGCGGTTCAGGGGGAGATAATTCACCCCTCCACTTT. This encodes CASGSGGDNSPLHF.

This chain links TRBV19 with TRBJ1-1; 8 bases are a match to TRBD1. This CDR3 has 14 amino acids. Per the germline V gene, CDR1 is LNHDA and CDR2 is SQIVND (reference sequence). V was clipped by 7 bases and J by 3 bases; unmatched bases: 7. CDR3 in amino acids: CASTTGQGHTEAFF. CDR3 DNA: TGTGCCAGTACCACAGGACAGGGCCACACTGAAGCTTTCTTT.

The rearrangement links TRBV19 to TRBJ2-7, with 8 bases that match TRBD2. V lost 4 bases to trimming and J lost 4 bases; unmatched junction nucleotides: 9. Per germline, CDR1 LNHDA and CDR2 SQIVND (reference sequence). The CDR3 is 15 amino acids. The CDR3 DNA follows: TGTGCCAGTAGTACTAGTAGCGGGAAATTGTACGAGCAGTACTTC. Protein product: CASSTSSGKLYEQYF.

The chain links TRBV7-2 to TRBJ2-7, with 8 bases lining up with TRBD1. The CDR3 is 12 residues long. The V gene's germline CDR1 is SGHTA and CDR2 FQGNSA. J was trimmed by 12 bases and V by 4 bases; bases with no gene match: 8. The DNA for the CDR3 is TGTGCCAGCAGCTCGGACAGGGTTTCCCTGTACTTC. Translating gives CASSSDRVSLYF.

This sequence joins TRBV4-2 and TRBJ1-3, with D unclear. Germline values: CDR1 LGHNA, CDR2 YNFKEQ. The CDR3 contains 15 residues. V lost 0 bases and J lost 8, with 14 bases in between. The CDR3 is CASSQDGGNRDTIYF. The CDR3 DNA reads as TGTGCCAGCAGCCAAGATGGAGGGAATCGGGACACCATATATTTT.

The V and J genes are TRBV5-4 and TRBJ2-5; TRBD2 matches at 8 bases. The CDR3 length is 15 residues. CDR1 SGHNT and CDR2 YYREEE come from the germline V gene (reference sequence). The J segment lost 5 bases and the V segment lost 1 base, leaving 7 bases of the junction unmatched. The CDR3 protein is CASSLTSGPGETQYF. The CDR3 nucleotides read TGTGCCAGCAGCTTGACTAGCGGTCCGGGGGAGACCCAGTACTTC. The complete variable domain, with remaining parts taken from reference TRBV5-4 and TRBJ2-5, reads ETGVTQSPTHLIKTRGQQVTLRCSSQSGHNTVSWYQQALGQGPQFIFQYYREEENGRGNFPPRFSGLQFPNYSSELNVNALELDDSALYLCASSLTSGPGETQYFGPGTRLLVL.

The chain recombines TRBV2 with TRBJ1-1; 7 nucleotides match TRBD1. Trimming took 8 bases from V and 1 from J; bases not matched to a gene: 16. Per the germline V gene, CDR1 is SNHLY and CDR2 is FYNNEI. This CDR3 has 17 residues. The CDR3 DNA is TGTGCCAGCCGACGACGGACAGGCACCCTCCCGAACACTGAAGCTTTCTTT. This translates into CASRRRTGTLPNTEAFF.

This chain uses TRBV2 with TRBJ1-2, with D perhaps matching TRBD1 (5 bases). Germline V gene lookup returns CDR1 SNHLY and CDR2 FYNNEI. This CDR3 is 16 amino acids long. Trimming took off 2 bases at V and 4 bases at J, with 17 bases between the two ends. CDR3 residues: CASSERPQGSRYGYTF. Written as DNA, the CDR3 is TGTGCCAGCAGTGAAAGACCCCAGGGAAGCCGCTATGGCTACACCTTC. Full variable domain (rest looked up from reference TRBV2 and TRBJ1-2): EPEVTQTPSHQVTQMGQEVILRCVPISNHLYFYWYRQILGQKVEFLVSFYNNEISEKSEIFDDQFSVERPDGSNFTLKIRSTKLEDSAMYFCASSERPQGSRYGYTFGSGTRLTVV.